Following are 10 T cell receptor beta chains from one sample sequenced in a study of blood T cells in healthy people across ages. Sample-barcoded 5' priming and a J-beta primer mix drove a second PCR of 7 to 11 cycles. TCRdb called the 5' RACE reads again in MiXCR, with one record for every CDR3 protein. This table has 650,000 to 1,000,000 distinct CDR3 sequences, about 46% appearing once. Sequencing was performed on blood. The receptors shown here come from a man aged 80 or over in good health.

This chain connects TRBV7-9 to TRBJ2-3; 7 nucleotides agree with TRBD1. The V and J ends lost 5 bases and 5 bases, in that order; junction bases with no gene match: 13. CDR1 and CDR2 from the germline V gene are SEHNR and FQNEAQ (reference sequence). CDR3 length equals 16 residues. The CDR3 DNA reads TGTGCCAGCAGCCCATGGAAAGGGGGCGATGGAGATACGCAGTATTTT. Its protein is CASSPWKGGDGDTQYF.

The chain combines TRBV19 with TRBJ2-1, with TRBD1 matching over 8 bases. V lost 4 bases to trimming and J lost 1 base; unmatched junction nucleotides: 0. Germline values: CDR1 LNHDA, CDR2 SQIVND (reference sequence). The CDR3 is made up of 14 amino acids. CDR3 region: CASSRDRSYNEQFF. CDR3 in DNA: TGTGCCAGTAGTAGGGACAGGTCCTACAATGAGCAGTTCTTC.

The DNA of the CDR3 is TGTGCCAGTCGCGGCCTAGCGGACACCAATGAGCAGTTCTTC. It encodes CASRGLADTNEQFF. The rearrangement joins TRBV19 to TRBJ2-1, with 7 bases fitting TRBD2. Per the germline V gene, CDR1 is LNHDA and CDR2 is SQIVND (reference sequence). This CDR3 has 14 amino acids. The V gene end was trimmed by 8 bases and the J gene end by 6 bases; junction bases not matched to a gene: 10.

This clonotype was recorded at least ten times. This sequence joins TRBV4-3 and TRBJ2-3, with 14 bases identical to TRBD2. CDR1 and CDR2 (germline): LGHNA, YSLEER. The CDR3 length is 18 residues. Trimming removed 1 base from V and 5 bases from J; junction bases left unmatched: 8. As DNA, the CDR3 is TGCGCCAGCAGCCAAGCCCTACAGGGACTAGCGGGAGTAGATACGCAGTATTTT. It translates to CASSQALQGLAGVDTQYF.

The rearrangement uses TRBV20-1 and TRBJ2-5; no definite D call. The germline V gene encodes CDR1 DFQATT and CDR2 SNEGSKA (reference sequence). This CDR3 is built from 15 residues. V lost 1 base, J lost 0 bases, and 12 bases lay in between. CDR3 nucleotides: TGCAGTGCTAGAGTACCCACGGCCTACCAAGAGACCCAGTACTTC. Encoded protein: CSARVPTAYQETQYF.

In its sample, this clonotype was seen a few times. The chain couples TRBV27 to TRBJ1-5, with D hard to call. Trimming left V 4 bases short and J 1 base short, with 5 bases between. Germline V gene lookup returns CDR1 MNHEY and CDR2 SMNVEV (reference sequence). The CDR3 extends over 13 amino acids. CDR3 in DNA: TGTGCCAGCAGTTCCCGGAGCAATCAGCCCCAGCATTTT. Translated, it gives CASSSRSNQPQHF.

This chain joins TRBV6-5 and TRBJ1-2; tentative D call: TRBD1 (5 bases). Germline-derived CDR1 and CDR2 are MNHEY and SVGAGI. The CDR3 is 17 amino acids. Trimming stripped 2 bases from V and 4 bases from J, with 20 bases between. DNA for the CDR3: TGTGCCAGCAGTTACAGGGGCGCAGGGCGCTTAGGCTATGGCTACACCTTC. It encodes CASSYRGAGRLGYGYTF.

This chain joins TRBV20-1 and TRBJ2-1; D unclear. Germline V gene lookup returns CDR1 DFQATT and CDR2 SNEGSKA (reference sequence). Trimming removed 1 base from V and 6 bases from J, with 10 bases in between. This CDR3 spans 13 amino acids. DNA of the CDR3: TGCAGTGCTAGAGGAAGGGCAGTCAATGAGCAGTTCTTC. It translates to CSARGRAVNEQFF.

The CDR3 sequence: CASSPRRRMESYEQYF. CDR3 nucleotides: TGTGCCAGCAGCCCCCGACGACGGATGGAATCCTACGAGCAGTACTTC. The chain uses TRBV6-2 or TRBV6-3 and TRBJ2-7; D call uncertain. V shed 6 bases and J shed 1 base, with 19 bases lying between them. The germline V gene encodes CDR1 MNHEY and CDR2 SVGEGT. This CDR3 is 16 amino acids long.

Details on this clonotype: A much bigger clone sits one base away, suggesting this may be a read error. V and J are TRBV7-2 and TRBJ2-3, with unresolved D. The V and J ends lost 0 bases and 8 bases respectively, with 9 bases between them. The CDR3 length is 13 residues. Germline CDR1 and CDR2: SGHTA and FQGNSA. The CDR3 protein is CASSLAAIATQYF. Here the CDR3 DNA reads TGTGCCAGCAGCTTAGCGGCAATCGCTACGCAGTATTTT. The full variable domain, with the rest looked up from reference TRBV7-2 and TRBJ2-3, is GAGVSQSPSNKVTEKGKDVELRCDPISGHTALYWYRQSLGQGLEFLIYFQGNSAPDKSGLPSDRFSAERTGGSVSTLTIQRTQQEDSAVYLCASSLAAIATQYFGPGTRLTVL.